The present T cell receptor beta chain was sequenced within a study of blood T cell repertoires in COVID-19. Across the study: The United States, Italy and Spain provided the acute and convalescent COVID-19 samples.

The germline V gene has CDR1 SEHNR and CDR2 FQNEAQ (reference sequence). The CDR3 runs 15 residues. V lost 5 bases and J lost 1, with 14 bases in between. Authors' methods: Amplifying reference gene primers gave estimates of nucleated cell counts. Libraries were prepared by immunoSEQ multiplex PCR; TCRdb keeps only in-frame clonotypes and omits some of them. V, J and clone size reflect that table, while D and trimming were determined from the DNA. Among over 350,000 clones listed, roughly 89% were seen once. Sequenced: peripheral blood. This rearrangement joins TRBV7-9 to TRBJ1-1; possible D gene TRBD1, 5 bases. The sequence was collected from a woman between 25 and 40 years old with active or convalescent COVID-19. The CDR3 is CASSPTGTSNTEAFF. For the CDR3, the DNA is TGTGCCAGCAGCCCAACCGGGACTTCGAACACTGAAGCTTTCTTT.